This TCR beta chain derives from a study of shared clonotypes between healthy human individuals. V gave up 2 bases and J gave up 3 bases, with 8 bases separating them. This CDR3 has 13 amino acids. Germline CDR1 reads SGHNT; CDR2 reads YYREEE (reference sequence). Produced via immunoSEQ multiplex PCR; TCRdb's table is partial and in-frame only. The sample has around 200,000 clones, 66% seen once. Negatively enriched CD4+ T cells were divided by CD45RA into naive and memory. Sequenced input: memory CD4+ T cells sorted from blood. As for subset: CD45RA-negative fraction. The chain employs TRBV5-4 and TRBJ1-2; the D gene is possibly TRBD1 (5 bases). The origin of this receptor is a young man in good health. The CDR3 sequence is CASSLEGYYGYTF. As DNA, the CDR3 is TGTGCCAGCAGCTTAGAGGGGTACTATGGCTACACCTTC.